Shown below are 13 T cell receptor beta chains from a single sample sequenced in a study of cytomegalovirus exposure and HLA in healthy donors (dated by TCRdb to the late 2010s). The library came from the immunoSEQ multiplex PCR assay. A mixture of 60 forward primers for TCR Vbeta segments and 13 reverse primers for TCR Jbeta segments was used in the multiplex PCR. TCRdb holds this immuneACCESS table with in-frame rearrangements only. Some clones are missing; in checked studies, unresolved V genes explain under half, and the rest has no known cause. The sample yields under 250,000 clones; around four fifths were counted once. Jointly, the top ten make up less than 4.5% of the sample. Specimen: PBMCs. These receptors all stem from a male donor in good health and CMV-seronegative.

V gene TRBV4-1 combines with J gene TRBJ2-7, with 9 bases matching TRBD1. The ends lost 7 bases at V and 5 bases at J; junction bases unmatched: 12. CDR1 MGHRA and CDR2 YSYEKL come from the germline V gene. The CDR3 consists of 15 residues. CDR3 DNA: TGCGCCAGCACAAGGTCCCGGGACAGGGTTCACGAGCAGTACTTC. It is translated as CASTRSRDRVHEQYF.

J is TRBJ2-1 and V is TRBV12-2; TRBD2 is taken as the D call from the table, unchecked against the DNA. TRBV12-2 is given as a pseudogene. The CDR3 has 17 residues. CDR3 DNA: TGTGCAAGTCGCTTAGCGCAGCGGGAGGGCCGTTTGAATGAGCAGTTCTTC. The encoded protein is CASRLAQREGRLNEQFF.

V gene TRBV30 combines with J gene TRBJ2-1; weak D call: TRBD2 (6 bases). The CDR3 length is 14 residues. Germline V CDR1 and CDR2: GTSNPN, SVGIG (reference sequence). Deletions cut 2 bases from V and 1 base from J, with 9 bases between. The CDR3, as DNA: TGTGCCTGGAGTAGGAGGGATTCCTACAATGAGCAGTTCTTC. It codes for CAWSRRDSYNEQFF. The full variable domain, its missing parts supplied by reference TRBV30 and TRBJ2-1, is SQTIHQWPATLVQPVGSPLSLECTVEGTSNPNLYWYRQAAGRGLQLLFYSVGIGQISSEVPQNLSASRPQDRQFILSSKKLLLSDSGFYLCAWSRRDSYNEQFFGPGTRLTVL.

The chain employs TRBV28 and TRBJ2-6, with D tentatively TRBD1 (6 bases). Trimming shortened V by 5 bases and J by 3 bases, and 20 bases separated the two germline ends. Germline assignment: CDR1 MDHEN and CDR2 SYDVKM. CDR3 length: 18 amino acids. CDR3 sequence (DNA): TGTGCCAGCAGTGTGATCGGGACACCCGCGGATGGGGCCAACGTCCTGACTTTC. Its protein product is CASSVIGTPADGANVLTF.

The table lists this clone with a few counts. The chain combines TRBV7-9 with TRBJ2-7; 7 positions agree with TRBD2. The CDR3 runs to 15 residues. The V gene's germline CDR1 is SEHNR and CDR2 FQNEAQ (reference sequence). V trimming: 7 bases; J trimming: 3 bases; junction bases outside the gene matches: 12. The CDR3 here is CASTTDGRTLYEQYF. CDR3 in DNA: TGTGCCAGCACAACGGACGGGAGGACTCTCTACGAGCAGTACTTC.

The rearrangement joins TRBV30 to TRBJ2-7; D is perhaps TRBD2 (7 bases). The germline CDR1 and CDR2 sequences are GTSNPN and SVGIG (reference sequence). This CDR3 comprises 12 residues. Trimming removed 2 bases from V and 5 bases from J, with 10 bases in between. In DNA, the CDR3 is TGTGCCTGGAGTCCGGGGGGCGACGAGCAGTACTTC. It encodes CAWSPGGDEQYF.

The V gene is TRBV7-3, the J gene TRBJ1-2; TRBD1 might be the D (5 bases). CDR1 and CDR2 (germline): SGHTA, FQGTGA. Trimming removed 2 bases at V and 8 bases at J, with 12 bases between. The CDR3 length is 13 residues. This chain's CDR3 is CASSLGGVEGYTF. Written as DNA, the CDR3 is TGTGCCAGCAGCTTAGGAGGGGTAGAAGGCTACACCTTC.

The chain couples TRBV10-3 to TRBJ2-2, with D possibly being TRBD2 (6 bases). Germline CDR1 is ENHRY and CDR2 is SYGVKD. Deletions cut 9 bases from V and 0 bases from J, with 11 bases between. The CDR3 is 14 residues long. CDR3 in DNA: TGTGCCATACGAGGCGGGACGAACACCGGGGAGCTGTTTTTT. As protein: CAIRGGTNTGELFF.

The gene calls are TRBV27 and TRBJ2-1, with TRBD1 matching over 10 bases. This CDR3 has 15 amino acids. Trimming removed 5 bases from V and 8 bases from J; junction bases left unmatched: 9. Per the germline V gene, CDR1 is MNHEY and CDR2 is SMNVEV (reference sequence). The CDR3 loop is CASSAAGQGFDEQFF. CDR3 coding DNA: TGTGCCAGCAGTGCTGCGGGACAGGGGTTCGATGAGCAGTTCTTC.

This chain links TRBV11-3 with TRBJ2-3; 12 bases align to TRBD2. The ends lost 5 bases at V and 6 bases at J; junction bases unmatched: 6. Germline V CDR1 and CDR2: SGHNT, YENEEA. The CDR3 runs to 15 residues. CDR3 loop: CASSPGTSGSDTQYF. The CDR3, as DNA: TGTGCCAGCAGCCCCGGGACTAGCGGGTCGGATACGCAGTATTTT.

The CDR3 sequence is CASSLGGSLAYNEQFF. As DNA, the CDR3 is TGTGCCAGCAGCTTGGGCGGGAGTCTGGCCTACAATGAGCAGTTCTTC. The chain combines TRBV7-2 with TRBJ2-1; 7 nucleotides align to TRBD2. Per germline, CDR1 SGHTA and CDR2 FQGNSA. Trimming at V came to 3 bases and at J to 2 bases, leaving 7 bases not matched to a gene. The CDR3 sequence is 16 residues long. Using reference TRBV7-2 and TRBJ2-1 for the parts outside the CDR3, the full variable domain is GAGVSQSPSNKVTEKGKDVELRCDPISGHTALYWYRQSLGQGLEFLIYFQGNSAPDKSGLPSDRFSAERTGGSVSTLTIQRTQQEDSAVYLCASSLGGSLAYNEQFFGPGTRLTVL.

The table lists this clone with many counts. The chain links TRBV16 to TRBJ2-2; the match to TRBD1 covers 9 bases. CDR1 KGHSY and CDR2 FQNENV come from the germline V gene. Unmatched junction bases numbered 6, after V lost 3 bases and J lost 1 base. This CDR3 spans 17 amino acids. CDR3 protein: CASSHPGQGQNTGELFF. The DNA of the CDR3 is TGTGCCAGCAGCCATCCCGGACAGGGGCAGAACACCGGGGAGCTGTTTTTT. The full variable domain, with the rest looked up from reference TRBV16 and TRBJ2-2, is GEEVAQTPKHLVRGEGQKAKLYCAPIKGHSYVFWYQQVLKNEFKFLISFQNENVFDETGMPKERFSAKCLPNSPCSLEIQATKLEDSAVYFCASSHPGQGQNTGELFFGEGSRLTVL.

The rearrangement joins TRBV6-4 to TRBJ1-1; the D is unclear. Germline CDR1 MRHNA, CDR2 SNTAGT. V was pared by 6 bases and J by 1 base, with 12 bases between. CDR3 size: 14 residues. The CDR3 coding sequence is TGTGCCAGCAGGGAGAGGGAGCCGAACACTGAAGCTTTCTTT. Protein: CASREREPNTEAFF.